This T cell receptor beta chain was captured by sequencing in a study of cytomegalovirus exposure and HLA in healthy donors. About this clone: Its antigen is as yet unknown.

V shed 0 bases and J shed 0 bases, with 9 bases lying between them. The germline V gene encodes CDR1 MNHNY and CDR2 SVGAGI (reference sequence). The CDR3 sequence is 16 residues long. Vbeta (60) and Jbeta (13) primers were used in the PCR. Libraries were prepared by immunoSEQ multiplex PCR; TCRdb keeps only in-frame clonotypes and omits some of them. The sample lists roughly 140,000 clones, about 79% occurring once. Study findings and constraints: Researchers reported in a later analysis that a missense DCLRE1C variant was tied to TCR beta V- and J-gene trimming.

The sequence was obtained from a male donor in good health and CMV-seronegative. This chain uses TRBV6-6 with TRBJ1-3; no firm D call. The sequenced sample consisted of PBMCs. The DNA of the CDR3 is TGTGCCAGCAGTTACTCGGAGGGCTTCTCTGGAAACACCATATATTTT. Translating it yields CASSYSEGFSGNTIYF.